What follows are 5 T cell receptor beta chains derived from one specimen sequenced in a study of CXCR3-negative and CXCR3-positive naive CD8 T cells. UMI-labeled 5' RACE yielded the TRB cDNA libraries. TCRdb re-called the 5' RACE reads and shows each CDR3 protein once, DNA omitted. The sample totals 40,000 to 45,000 distinct CDR3 sequences. The material sequenced was naive CXCR3- CD8+ T cells from blood. Documented subset: CD45RO-CCR7+CD27+CD95- naive CD8+ T cells lacking CXCR3 (TNR3-). These receptors came from a human donor in good health. Some clones in this sample may be carry-over from other donors' samples.

The V and J genes are TRBV20-1 and TRBJ2-3; TCRdb's D gene call, TRBD2, goes unchecked for lack of DNA. In germline, CDR1 is DFQATT, CDR2 SNEGSKA (reference sequence). The CDR3 sequence is 14 residues long. Here the CDR3 reads CSANADYTTDTQYF.

Considering frequency, this clonotype is medium-sized. This chain's CDR3 is CASRDLVLPATQYF. V is TRBV27 and J is TRBJ2-5. CDR1 is MNHEY and CDR2 is SMNVEV in the germline V gene (reference sequence). CDR3 length: 14 residues.

V usage is TRBV6-5 and J usage is TRBJ2-3; as DNA is missing, the TRBD2 call by TCRdb cannot be tested. The germline V gene encodes CDR1 MNHEY and CDR2 SVGAGI. CDR3 length equals 16 residues. The CDR3 sequence: CASSYRGTSGGDTQYF.

The chain uses TRBV29-1 and TRBJ1-1; TCRdb indicates TRBD1, and absent DNA this call remains unverified. This CDR3 comprises 13 residues. Germline lookup yields CDR1 SQVTM and CDR2 ANQGSEA. This CDR3 is CSVAGGRNTEAFF.

The chain carries TRBV12-3 or TRBV12-4 and TRBJ2-1. This CDR3 spans 15 amino acids. The chain's CDR3 is CASTLAESSYNEQFF.